A selection of T cell receptor beta chains follows, all from one sample in a study of CD4+ T cells in melanoma. Sequenced by immunoSEQ multiplex PCR; TCRdb stores in-frame clones only, minus some. The sample has about 140,000 clones; 92% are singletons. These receptors all come from a human donor with melanoma. CDR3s include the opening cysteine and the closing phenylalanine or tryptophan. The order of the fields is V gene, clone size, CDR3 length, D gene, J gene, CDR3 protein, CDR3 DNA. The D gene is left open where the match is weak. Not all rows give a size; the values are once, few, many and, for expanded clones, a class.

V: TRBV11-2
size: .
length: 17
D: TRBD2
J: TRBJ2-1
CDR3: CASSSLAGGLQVNEQFF
DNA: TGTGCCAGCAGCTCTCTAGCGGGGGGGCTCCAGGTCAATGAGCAGTTCTTC

V: TRBV2
size: few
length: 15
D: .
J: TRBJ2-3
CDR3: CASRTQGGSTDTQYF
DNA: TGTGCCAGCAGGACACAGGGTGGGAGCACAGATACGCAGTATTTT

V: TRBV30
size: .
length: 13
D: .
J: TRBJ1-6
CDR3: CAWSEQGTSPLHF
DNA: TGTGCCTGGAGTGAACAGGGAACTTCACCCCTCCACTTT

V: TRBV27
size: .
length: 17
D: .
J: TRBJ1-6
CDR3: CASSFLYRGAQNSPLHF
DNA: TGTGCCAGCAGTTTTCTCTACAGAGGGGCGCAGAATTCACCCCTCCACTTT

V: TRBV27
size: .
length: 16
D: TRBD1
J: TRBJ2-7
CDR3: CASSLYGTGSSNEQYF
DNA: TGTGCCAGCAGTTTATACGGGACAGGGTCCTCCAACGAGCAGTACTTC

V: TRBV11-3
size: .
length: 11
D: .
J: TRBJ2-1
CDR3: CASSSIREQFF
DNA: TGTGCCAGCAGCTCTATAAGGGAGCAGTTCTTC

V: TRBV5-4
size: once
length: 15
D: .
J: TRBJ2-7
CDR3: CASSPALTSSYEQYF
DNA: TGTGCCAGCAGCCCCGCCCTTACGAGCTCCTACGAGCAGTACTTC

V: TRBV28
size: .
length: 14
D: .
J: TRBJ1-3
CDR3: CASSLTLSGNTIYF
DNA: TGTGCCAGCAGTTTGACCTTATCTGGAAACACCATATATTTT

V: TRBV11-2
size: .
length: 16
D: .
J: TRBJ1-3
CDR3: CASSLVSGAYGNTIYF
DNA: TGTGCCAGCAGCTTAGTTAGCGGGGCCTACGGAAACACCATATATTTT

V: TRBV5-8
size: .
length: 16
D: .
J: TRBJ1-1
CDR3: CASSRERQAPYFEAFF
DNA: TGTGCCAGCAGCCGAGAACGACAGGCCCCATACTTTGAAGCTTTCTTT

V: TRBV5-1
size: .
length: 14
D: .
J: TRBJ1-5
CDR3: CASSLGRGGQPQHF
DNA: TGCGCCAGCAGCTTGGGCAGGGGCGGTCAGCCCCAGCATTTT

V: TRBV19
size: .
length: 15
D: .
J: TRBJ1-2
CDR3: CASSLGVGTNYGYTF
DNA: TGTGCCAGTAGTTTGGGAGTTGGGACTAACTATGGCTACACCTTC

V: TRBV5-5
size: .
length: 14
D: TRBD1
J: TRBJ1-1
CDR3: CASRYDRGRTEAFF
DNA: TGTGCCAGCAGATATGACAGGGGGCGAACTGAAGCTTTCTTT

V: TRBV13
size: .
length: 15
D: .
J: TRBJ1-1
CDR3: CASSSQTLKRTEAFF
DNA: TGTGCCAGCAGCTCCCAGACACTAAAGCGAACTGAAGCTTTCTTT

V: TRBV11-1
size: .
length: 14
D: .
J: TRBJ2-7
CDR3: CASSFSAGNYEQYF
DNA: TGTGCCAGCAGCTTTTCTGCAGGGAACTACGAGCAGTACTTC

V: TRBV4-1
size: .
length: 15
D: .
J: TRBJ2-5
CDR3: CASNPTIAYQETQYF
DNA: TGCGCCAGCAACCCAACGATAGCTTACCAAGAGACCCAGTACTTC

V: TRBV20-1
size: .
length: 9
D: .
J: TRBJ1-2
CDR3: CSAGIGYTF
DNA: TGCAGTGCCGGGATTGGCTACACCTTC

V: TRBV6-1
size: .
length: 15
D: .
J: TRBJ2-7
CDR3: CASSAGWGLSYEQYF
DNA: TGTGCCAGCAGTGCCGGCTGGGGACTGAGCTACGAGCAGTACTTC

V: TRBV6-1
size: .
length: 12
D: .
J: TRBJ1-2
CDR3: CASSSAAYGYTF
DNA: TGTGCCAGCAGCTCGGCAGCCTATGGCTACACCTTC

V: TRBV27
size: .
length: 14
D: .
J: TRBJ1-1
CDR3: CASCLDRWNTEAFF
DNA: TGTGCCAGCTGTTTGGACAGATGGAACACTGAAGCTTTCTTT

V: TRBV9
size: once
length: 16
D: .
J: TRBJ1-3
CDR3: CASSPQMGATGNTIYF
DNA: TGTGCCAGCAGCCCTCAAATGGGGGCGACTGGAAACACCATATATTTT

V: TRBV2
size: .
length: 14
D: TRBD1
J: TRBJ2-5
CDR3: CASKMTGGRETQYF
DNA: TGTGCCAGCAAGATGACAGGGGGCAGAGAGACCCAGTACTTC

V: TRBV30
size: .
length: 12
D: .
J: TRBJ2-5
CDR3: CAWSRGVETQYF
DNA: TGTGCCTGGAGTAGGGGGGTGGAGACCCAGTACTTC

V: TRBV27
size: once
length: 14
D: .
J: TRBJ2-1
CDR3: CASSPGGSYNEQFF
DNA: TGTGCCAGCAGTCCCGGTGGCTCCTACAATGAGCAGTTCTTC

V: TRBV5-1
size: .
length: 14
D: TRBD1
J: TRBJ1-1
CDR3: CASSAGTGSTEAFF
DNA: TGCGCCAGCAGCGCCGGGACAGGGTCCACTGAAGCTTTCTTT

V: TRBV10-3
size: .
length: 12
D: .
J: TRBJ2-7
CDR3: CAISGSGAEQYF
DNA: TGTGCCATCAGTGGATCAGGGGCCGAGCAGTACTTC

V: TRBV5-8
size: few
length: 16
D: TRBD1
J: TRBJ1-1
CDR3: CASSYYRGGGATEAFF
DNA: TGTGCCAGCAGCTACTACAGGGGCGGGGGGGCCACTGAAGCTTTCTTT